The clone carrying this T cell receptor (beta chain) turned up a few times. Produced via immunoSEQ multiplex PCR; TCRdb's table is partial and in-frame only. The sample comprises hundreds of thousands of clones, around 87% of which are singletons, and 4% to 5.5% rests with the top ten. This record comes from a study of blood T cell repertoires in COVID-19. In the study overall: Sites in the United States, Italy and Spain provided acute and convalescent COVID-19 samples. In each case, the material was cDNA or gDNA derived from T cells, B-cell-depleted T cells, or PBMCs.

Cohort allocation depended upon clinical history that participants reported. The sequenced sample consisted of PBMCs or T cells enriched from blood (not recorded which). The sequence derives from a woman under 30 with acute COVID-19.

The chain's CDR3 is CASGQGSGNTIYF. In DNA, the CDR3 is TGTGCCAGCGGTCAGGGCTCTGGAAACACCATATATTTT. V usage is TRBV3-1 (or the pseudogene TRBV3-2) and J usage is TRBJ1-3; D is possibly TRBD1 (5 bases). The CDR3 extends over 13 amino acids. Germline V CDR1 and CDR2: LGHDT, YNNKEL (reference sequence). V dropped 8 bases and J dropped 0 bases, with 8 bases sitting between them.